One and the same sample provided the 17 T cell receptor beta chains below, sequenced in a study of T cell repertoires in cytomegalovirus infection. One entry per CDR3 protein results from TCRdb running MiXCR on the reads. Among approximately 770,000 distinct CDR3 sequences listed, 25% to 30% were seen once. These TCRs are of unknown antigen specificity. The sequences come from cultured CD8+ T cells from PBMCs, collected from culture after CMV antigen stimulation. The source of these receptors is a human donor in good health (CMV status not recorded). Some clones in this sample may be carry-over from other donors' samples.

The V call is TRBV12-3 or TRBV12-4, the J call TRBJ2-7; D is possibly TRBD1 (5 bases). The V and J ends lost 6 bases and 1 base respectively, with 16 bases between them. There are 15 residues in the CDR3. The CDR3 nucleotides are TGTGCCAGCAGACGTACCACAGGTCCATCCTACGAGCAGTACTTC. Translated, it gives CASRRTTGPSYEQYF.

This clonotype has a handful of counts. The chain recombines TRBV27 with TRBJ1-2; no definite D call. Germline V lookup: CDR1 MNHEY, CDR2 SMNVEV (reference sequence). The V gene lost 6 bases and the J gene lost 8 bases, with 13 bases spanning the gap. The length of the CDR3 is 12 residues. The CDR3 here is CASRADQRGYTF. In DNA, the CDR3 is TGTGCCAGCAGAGCTGACCAAAGGGGCTACACCTTC.

This clonotype was recorded once. The CDR3 loop is CASSLTPGQGALFGYTF. CDR3 DNA sequence: TGTGCCAGCTCACTGACCCCGGGACAGGGGGCGCTTTTTGGCTACACCTTC. V and J are TRBV6-8 and TRBJ1-2; 12 nucleotides line up with TRBD1. The CDR3 consists of 17 residues. The V segment lost 8 bases and the J segment 7 bases; nucleotides outside the gene matches: 17. Germline assignment: CDR1 MNHGY and CDR2 SAAAGT.

This clonotype was observed a handful of times. The gene calls are TRBV24-1 and TRBJ1-5; 8 bases are a match to TRBD1. The CDR3 contains 15 residues. CDR1 is KGHDR and CDR2 is SFDVKD in the germline V gene. J was trimmed by 5 bases and V by 4 bases; bases with no gene match: 6. DNA for the CDR3: TGTGCCACCAGTGACCCGGGACAGGCGGATCAGCCCCAGCATTTT. This gives the protein CATSDPGQADQPQHF.

This clonotype was counted only a few times. The chain is built from TRBV12-3 or TRBV12-4 and TRBJ1-2, with D possibly matching TRBD1 (5 bases). With 1 base removed from V and 4 bases from J, the gap between germline ends came to 10 bases. This CDR3 contains 14 residues. CDR3 sequence reads: CASSLEGAGYGYTF. The CDR3 DNA reads TGTGCCAGCAGTTTAGAAGGGGCTGGCTATGGCTACACCTTC.

This chain connects TRBV6-5 to TRBJ1-1; 8 nucleotides align to TRBD1. This CDR3 is 14 amino acids long. V was pared by 6 bases and J by 1 base, with 4 bases of the junction left unmatched. Germline CDR1 is MNHEY and CDR2 is SVGAGI. This CDR3 is CASSQGAQNTEAFF. The CDR3 bases are TGTGCCAGCAGCCAGGGGGCCCAGAACACTGAAGCTTTCTTT.

The chain has TRBV27 and TRBJ2-5; 11 nucleotides align to TRBD2. There are 16 residues in the CDR3. Germline CDR1 is MNHEY and CDR2 is SMNVEV (reference sequence). V lost 6 bases and J lost 5; bases outside the gene matches: 11. This CDR3 is CASRTLSGGALETQYF. The CDR3 DNA is TGTGCCAGCAGAACCCTTAGCGGGGGGGCGCTGGAGACCCAGTACTTC.

The CDR3 is CASSIQGVSGQPQHF. The DNA for the CDR3 is TGTGCCAGTAGTATCCAGGGCGTCTCTGGCCAGCCCCAGCATTTT. The chain is built from TRBV19 and TRBJ1-5, with a weak D call TRBD1 (5 bases). CDR1 is LNHDA, CDR2 SQIVND, per germline (reference sequence). CDR3 length equals 15 residues. V was clipped by 3 bases and J by 7 bases, with 16 bases between them.

The chain carries TRBV30 and TRBJ2-7, with 14 bases lining up with TRBD2. Germline CDR1 GTSNPN, CDR2 SVGIG (reference sequence). The CDR3 has 17 amino acids. V trimming: 4 bases; J trimming: 2 bases; junction bases outside the gene matches: 10. For the CDR3, the DNA is TGTGCCTGGACCGCCCTCAAGACTAGCGGGGGGGCCTACGAGCAGTACTTC. Translated: CAWTALKTSGGAYEQYF.

The V gene is TRBV20-1, the J gene TRBJ2-1; D is uncertain. V was clipped by 5 bases and J by 0 bases, with 11 bases between them. The CDR3 spans 14 residues. Germline V gene lookup returns CDR1 DFQATT and CDR2 SNEGSKA (reference sequence). In DNA form, the CDR3 reads TGCAGTGCTGATAGTACTCACTCCTACAATGAGCAGTTCTTC. This gives the protein CSADSTHSYNEQFF.

The rearrangement joins TRBV2 to TRBJ1-5; perhaps TRBD1 as D (5 bases). In germline, CDR1 is SNHLY, CDR2 FYNNEI. The CDR3 covers 15 residues. Trimming left V 3 bases short and J 2 bases short, with 11 bases between. CDR3 region: CASSENWGGNQPQHF. In nucleotides, the CDR3 is TGTGCCAGCAGTGAGAATTGGGGGGGCAATCAGCCCCAGCATTTT.

This chain uses TRBV15 with TRBJ1-5; TRBD1 is a possible D gene (6 bases). This CDR3 has 13 residues. Germline V CDR1 and CDR2: LNHNV, YYDKDF (reference sequence). V was cut by 4 bases and J by 2 bases, with 6 bases left in between. The CDR3 region is CATSTGGNQPQHF. The CDR3, as DNA: TGTGCCACCAGCACAGGGGGCAATCAGCCCCAGCATTTT.

A few counts support this clonotype. The V call is TRBV12-3 or TRBV12-4, the J call TRBJ2-3; D may be TRBD2 (6 bases). Trimming removed 5 bases at V and 1 base at J, with 22 bases between. This CDR3 spans 18 amino acids. This chain's CDR3 is CASSPYSGYSRGTDTQYF. CDR3 in DNA: TGTGCCAGCAGTCCATATAGCGGTTACTCCCGAGGCACAGATACGCAGTATTTT.

V and J are TRBV20-1 and TRBJ2-7; D perhaps matches TRBD2 (5 bases). V lost 2 bases, J lost 2 bases, and 16 bases lay in between. The CDR3 spans 15 residues. Germline V gives CDR1 DFQATT, CDR2 SNEGSKA (reference sequence). CDR3 sequence: CSARPLRGVPYEQYV. DNA of the CDR3: TGCAGTGCTAGACCTCTTCGGGGTGTCCCCTACGAGCAGTACGTC.

The rearrangement links TRBV6-5 to TRBJ1-1, with D possibly matching TRBD1 (6 bases). The V and J ends lost 0 bases and 5 bases respectively, with 13 bases between them. The V gene's germline CDR1 is MNHEY and CDR2 SVGAGI. The CDR3 is made up of 15 amino acids. The CDR3 DNA is TGTGCCAGCAGTTACTCCGGCAGGGGAGATACTGAAGCTTTCTTT. Its translation is CASSYSGRGDTEAFF.

V and J are TRBV19 and TRBJ2-7, with D possibly matching TRBD1 (6 bases). Germline assignment: CDR1 LNHDA and CDR2 SQIVND (reference sequence). The CDR3 runs to 18 residues. V dropped 2 bases and J dropped 2 bases, with 22 bases sitting between them. CDR3 nucleotide sequence: TGTGCCAGTAGTATACTCAGGACAGCCTCGAAAGGTACCTACGAGCAGTACTTC. This encodes CASSILRTASKGTYEQYF.

This clonotype has a count of ten or more. This chain links TRBV7-8 with TRBJ1-3; TRBD1 is a possible D gene (6 bases). The germline gives CDR1 SGHVS, CDR2 FQNEAQ. Between the trimmed V and J ends, which lost 6 bases and 5 bases, there was a span of 20 bases. The CDR3 runs 16 residues. CDR3 sequence reads: CASSSDSFTWRNTIYF. CDR3 bases: TGTGCCAGCAGTTCGGACAGCTTTACGTGGAGAAACACCATATATTTT.